The rows below give T cell receptor beta chains drawn from one sample of a study of early T cells in non-severe SARS-CoV-2 infection. One entry per CDR3 protein results from TCRdb running MiXCR on the 5' RACE reads. Of more than 50,000 distinct CDR3 sequences in the sample, roughly 12% were seen once. Sample: whole blood. These receptors were collected from an adult who was a healthcare worker with PCR-confirmed SARS-CoV-2 infection or an uninfected control (not recorded which). Both conserved end residues are part of each CDR3. Each record gives: V gene, D gene, J gene, clone size, CDR3 protein. The D gene is left open where the match is weak. Some rows mark clone size as missing; the rest say once, few, many or name a class of expanded clone.

TRBV29-1	-	TRBJ1-3	few	CSVLEISGNTIYF
TRBV10-3	TRBD2	TRBJ2-1	-	CAISGTSGSAEQFF
TRBV20-1	TRBD1	TRBJ1-6	many	CSARDGQGGISPLHF
TRBV5-1	-	TRBJ2-5	many	CASSLRDQETQYF
TRBV5-1	-	TRBJ2-3	few	CASSLAGNTDTQYF
TRBV29-1	TRBD2	TRBJ2-7	few	CSVDAGVDEQYF
TRBV5-1	-	TRBJ1-1	many	CASSLLPLNTEAFF
TRBV7-2	-	TRBJ1-5	many	CASSPHVNQPQHF
TRBV11-2	TRBD1	TRBJ2-2	-	CASSLDPRTGDTGELFF
TRBV12-3/TRBV12-4	-	TRBJ1-1	few	CASSWYRDTNTEAFF
TRBV30	-	TRBJ2-1	-	CAWNSYDEQFF
TRBV6-6	-	TRBJ2-5	-	CASSSADQETQYF
TRBV29-1	TRBD1	TRBJ1-1	many	CSTDRGRNTEAFF
TRBV11-1	TRBD1	TRBJ2-3	few	CASSLTDRGSDTQYF
TRBV19	-	TRBJ2-6	many	CASTAVGAYSGANVLTF
TRBV5-6	TRBD1	TRBJ2-4	many	CASSRTGSAKNIQYF
TRBV7-2	-	TRBJ1-2	-	CASSLRDVSKGYTF
TRBV27	TRBD1	TRBJ1-5	few	CASSQTGGYRQPQHF
TRBV28	TRBD1	TRBJ2-1	few	CASGAGGSGEQFF
TRBV9	-	TRBJ1-1	many	CASSIGTNTEAFF
TRBV11-2	-	TRBJ2-3	few	CASSSDRRTDTQYF
TRBV28	-	TRBJ2-4	-	CASSLGDRNIQYF
TRBV6-5	TRBD2	TRBJ2-2	-	CASKITGTTNTGELFF
TRBV11-2	-	TRBJ2-3	-	CASSLGQYTDTQYF
TRBV7-9	-	TRBJ2-3	many	CASSGGLSQYF
TRBV10-3	TRBD1	TRBJ2-7	many	CAIRTGTAVDEQYF
TRBV5-6	-	TRBJ2-5	few	CASSLGAEQETQYF
TRBV7-2	TRBD2	TRBJ2-1	few	CASSFTSGGAMEQFF
TRBV4-1	TRBD1	TRBJ1-2	-	CASSQAPGQYYGYTF
TRBV27	-	TRBJ2-1	-	CACYSPEQFF
TRBV11-2	TRBD2	TRBJ2-3	many	CASSLEPITSGRALTDTQYF
TRBV7-9	-	TRBJ2-7	many	CASSLALEGAGEQYF
TRBV4-3	-	TRBJ2-1	-	CASSQDPYNEQFF
TRBV7-9	TRBD2	TRBJ2-1	few	CASSLSIAGGMYNEQFF
TRBV12-3/TRBV12-4	-	TRBJ1-1	few	CASIQQRVTEAFF
TRBV30	-	TRBJ1-2	many	CAWTGSNYGYTF
TRBV29-1	TRBD1	TRBJ2-7	-	CSVGQGAGEQYF
TRBV29-1	TRBD2	TRBJ2-1	few	CSVEEREYLEQFF
TRBV12-3/TRBV12-4	TRBD1	TRBJ1-6	-	CASSSGQGWSPLHF
TRBV20-1	TRBD1	TRBJ1-5	-	CSATTGAMNQPQHF
TRBV2	-	TRBJ1-5	many	CASSVAGANQPQHF
TRBV20-1	-	TRBJ2-2	few	CSASAPGRNTGELFF
TRBV28	TRBD2	TRBJ2-1	-	CASSLGASGTRQFF
TRBV7-8	TRBD2	TRBJ2-3	few	CASSVTGGRHSTDTQYF
TRBV6-6	-	TRBJ2-1	many	CASRLAESSYNEQFF
TRBV29-1	-	TRBJ2-1	many	CSVEDPTGKTYNEQFF
TRBV4-1	TRBD2	TRBJ2-1	-	CASSPQPSGTSYNEQFF
TRBV4-1	TRBD1	TRBJ2-7	-	CASRNSPGGYAYEQYF
TRBV15	-	TRBJ1-2	few	CATSRDRPPTGYTF
TRBV20-1	TRBD2	TRBJ2-1	-	CSVLAGLGNEQFF
TRBV11-2	TRBD2	TRBJ2-7	many	CASSSVAGAYEQYF
TRBV5-1	TRBD1	TRBJ1-1	-	CASRPIKGAIEAFF
TRBV29-1	-	TRBJ1-5	-	CSVGAGGNQPQHF
TRBV6-1	-	TRBJ2-1	-	CASSERQKYNEQFF